This T cell receptor beta chain was obtained from a study of T-cell memory formation after mild COVID-19. Overall study results and limits: Shrinking CD4+ clones resided mostly in CM and EM, and CD8+ ones in EMRA. SARS-CoV-2 specificity of second-wave clones peaking day 37 was unconfirmed.

Amplification by 5'RACE using constant-segment primers produced TCR alpha and TCR beta cDNA libraries that carried sample barcodes and UMIs. One entry per CDR3 protein results from TCRdb running MiXCR on the 5' RACE reads. The table lists roughly 450,000 distinct CDR3 sequences, roughly 18% of them singletons, with more than 9% in the top ten. Per germline, CDR1 DFQATT and CDR2 SNEGSKA (reference sequence). CDR3 size: 17 residues. Losses at the gene ends were 1 base for V and 0 bases for J; bases not matched to a gene: 5. To note about this clonotype: The antigen remains unidentified.

V and J are TRBV20-1 and TRBJ2-3, with TRBD2 matching 12 bases. Material: PBMCs or a T cell subset sorted from them (not recorded which). This sequence originates from an adult woman who had mild COVID-19 (a few samples of this study predate the infection). Cell type and time point are not known. In DNA form, the CDR3 reads TGCAGTGCTAGAGGGGTACTAGCGGGAGGAAGCACAGATACGCAGTATTTT. Translation gives CSARGVLAGGSTDTQYF.